A single sample gave rise to the 2 T cell receptor beta chains below, sequenced in a study of blood T cell repertoires in COVID-19. Profiling relied on immunoSEQ multiplex PCR, and the TCRdb table lists in-frame clones only, not all of them. The sample shows approximately 74,000 clones, roughly 90% of them seen only once. The specimen was peripheral blood. These receptors all stem from a woman in her sixties or seventies with acute or convalescent COVID-19.

The chain couples TRBV19 to TRBJ2-3, with D hard to call. The CDR3 has 14 amino acids. Trimming cost V 5 bases and J 4 bases, with 13 bases left between them. Germline V gene lookup returns CDR1 LNHDA and CDR2 SQIVND (reference sequence). As DNA, the CDR3 is TGTGCCAGTAGTGGCCACGAGAGCGCAGATACGCAGTATTTT. It encodes CASSGHESADTQYF.

V and J are TRBV10-3 and TRBJ2-1, with TRBD2 matching 11 bases. Germline V gene sequence: CDR1 ENHRY, CDR2 SYGVKD. Unmatched junction bases numbered 11, after V lost 6 bases and J lost 7 bases. The CDR3 length is 16 residues. The CDR3 is CAIRMTLSGGANEQFF. The CDR3 nucleotides are TGTGCCATCAGGATGACTCTTAGCGGGGGGGCGAATGAGCAGTTCTTC.